The 9 T cell receptor beta chains listed next were all sequenced from one sample in a study of T-cell reconstitution after alpha-beta-depleted transplantation in children. Preparation of the TCRbeta library was carried out with unique molecular identifiers. Via MiXCR, TCRdb re-called the PCR reads, giving one row per CDR3 protein. The sample contains 130,000 to 150,000 distinct CDR3 sequences, about 9% of which appear only once. The specimen was PBMCs, mostly from graft donor cells, collected 180 days after TCRalphabeta/CD19-depleted stem cell transplant. The receptors shown here come from a female patient aged 2 to 10 who had a stem cell transplant for congenital amegakaryocytic thrombocytopenia, so the T cells may come from the graft donor.

This clonotype was seen more than once but under ten times. The rearrangement joins TRBV5-1 to TRBJ2-2; D perhaps matches TRBD2 (7 bases). CDR3 length: 16 residues. V lost 0 bases and J lost 1, with 10 bases in between. Germline-derived CDR1 and CDR2 are SGHRS and YFSETQ. This CDR3 is CASSLAGGLNTGELFF. The CDR3 DNA is TGCGCCAGCAGCTTGGCCGGGGGGCTGAACACCGGGGAGCTGTTTTTT.

This clonotype appeared once. A much more abundant neighbour one base away suggests this may be a read error. The chain couples TRBV4-3 to TRBJ1-1; D remains unclear. There are 17 residues in the CDR3. Per the germline V gene, CDR1 is LGHNA and CDR2 is YSLEER. The chain's CDR3 is CASSQRADVRPRTEASF. In nucleotides, the CDR3 is TGCGCCAGCAGCCAACGCGCGGACGTACGGCCAAGGACTGAAGCTTCCTTT.

This clonotype came up many times. CDR3 amino acids: CASSLGAEIGTQYF. Here the CDR3 DNA reads TGCGCCAGCAGTTTGGGGGCTGAGATAGGGACCCAGTACTTC. V gene TRBV10-2 combines with J gene TRBJ2-5; TRBD1 is a possible D gene (6 bases). V was pared by 5 bases and J by 7 bases, with 17 bases between. Looked up from germline, CDR1 is WSHSY and CDR2 is SAAADI. This CDR3 spans 14 amino acids.

Concerning this clonotype: A much larger clone sits a single nucleotide away, making a read error possible. The CDR3 here is CASSQPVEHYF. The DNA for the CDR3 is TGTGCCAGCAGCCAACCGGTGGAGCATTACTTC. The gene calls are TRBV3-1 and TRBJ2-7; D call uncertain. The length of the CDR3 is 11 residues. Germline V lookup: CDR1 LGHDT, CDR2 YNNKEL (reference sequence).

The chain carries TRBV20-1 and TRBJ2-7; TRBD1 agrees at 10 bases. The CDR3 extends over 12 amino acids. J was trimmed by 4 bases and V by 6 bases; bases with no gene match: 3. CDR1 is DFQATT, CDR2 SNEGSKA, per germline (reference sequence). In DNA, the CDR3 is TGCAGTGCAGGGGACAGGGGTTACGAGCAGTACTTC. Translating gives CSAGDRGYEQYF.

In its sample, this clonotype was seen many times. This chain links TRBV24-1 with TRBJ2-3; 8 nucleotides line up with TRBD1. The trim removed 3 bases at V and 3 bases at J, leaving 10 bases unmatched. Looked up from germline, CDR1 is KGHDR and CDR2 is SFDVKD. This CDR3 spans 17 amino acids. In nucleotides, the CDR3 is TGTGCCACCAGTGATACGACAGGGGCAGGAGGGACAGATACGCAGTATTTT. It specifies CATSDTTGAGGTDTQYF.

The chain uses TRBV30 and TRBJ2-7, with 7 bases fitting TRBD2. The CDR3 has 12 residues. The junction had 5 bases not matched to a gene; V was cut back by 4 bases and J by 5 bases. Germline V gene lookup returns CDR1 GTSNPN and CDR2 SVGIG (reference sequence). The CDR3 DNA sequence: TGTGCCTGGACTAGCGGCCAGAACGAGCAGTACTTC. This gives the protein CAWTSGQNEQYF.

This clonotype was seen many times. The chain links TRBV30 to TRBJ2-1; D ambiguous. Germline values: CDR1 GTSNPN, CDR2 SVGIG (reference sequence). V was clipped by 0 bases and J by 6 bases, with 6 bases between them. The CDR3 extends over 12 amino acids. The CDR3 DNA follows: TGTGCCTGGAGTGTAAGAGGCAATGAGCAGTTCTTC. This codes for CAWSVRGNEQFF.

In its sample, this clonotype was seen many times. The V and J genes are TRBV21-1 and TRBJ2-7. TRBV21-1 is a pseudogene. This CDR3 has 14 amino acids. This CDR3 reads CASSKVGRHYEQYF. CDR3 in DNA: TGTGCCAGCAGCAAAGTTGGCAGGCACTACGAGCAGTACTTC.